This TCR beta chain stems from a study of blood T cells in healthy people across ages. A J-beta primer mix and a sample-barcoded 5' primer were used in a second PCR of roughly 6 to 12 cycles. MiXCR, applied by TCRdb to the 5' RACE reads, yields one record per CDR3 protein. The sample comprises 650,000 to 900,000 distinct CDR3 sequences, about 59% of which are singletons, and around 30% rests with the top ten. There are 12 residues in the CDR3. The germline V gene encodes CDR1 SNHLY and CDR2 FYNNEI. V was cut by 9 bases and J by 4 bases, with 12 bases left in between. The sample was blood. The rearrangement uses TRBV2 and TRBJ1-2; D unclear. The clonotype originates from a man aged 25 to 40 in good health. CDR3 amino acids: CARREGSYGYTF. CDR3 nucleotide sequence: TGTGCCAGAAGGGAGGGATCCTATGGCTACACCTTC.